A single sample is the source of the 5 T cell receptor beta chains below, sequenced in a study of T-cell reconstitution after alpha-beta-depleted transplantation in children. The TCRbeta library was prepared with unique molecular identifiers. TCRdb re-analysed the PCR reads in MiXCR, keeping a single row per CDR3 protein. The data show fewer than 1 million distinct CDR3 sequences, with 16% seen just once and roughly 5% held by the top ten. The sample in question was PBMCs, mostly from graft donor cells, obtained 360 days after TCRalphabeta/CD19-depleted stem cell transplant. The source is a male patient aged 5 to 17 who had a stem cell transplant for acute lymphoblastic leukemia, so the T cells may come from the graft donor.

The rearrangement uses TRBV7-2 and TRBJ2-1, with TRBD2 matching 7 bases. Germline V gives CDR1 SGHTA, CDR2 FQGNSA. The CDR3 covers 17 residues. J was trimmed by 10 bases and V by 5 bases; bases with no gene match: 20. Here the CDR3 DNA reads TGTGCCAGCAGCCCAATGGGGAGTGGGCAGGGTAGCGGGGAGCAGTTCTTC. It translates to CASSPMGSGQGSGEQFF.

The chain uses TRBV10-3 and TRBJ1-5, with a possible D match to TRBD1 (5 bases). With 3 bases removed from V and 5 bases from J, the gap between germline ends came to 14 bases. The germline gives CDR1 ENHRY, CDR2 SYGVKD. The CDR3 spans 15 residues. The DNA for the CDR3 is TGTGCCATCAGTGACCAGGGTAAGGAGGATCAGCCCCAGCATTTT. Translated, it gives CAISDQGKEDQPQHF.

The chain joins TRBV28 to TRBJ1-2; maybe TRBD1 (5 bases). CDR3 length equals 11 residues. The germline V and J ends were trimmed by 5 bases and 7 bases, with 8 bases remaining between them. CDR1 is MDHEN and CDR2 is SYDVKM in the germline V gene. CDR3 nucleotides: TGTGCCAGCAGTCTAACAGGTGGCTACACCTTC. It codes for CASSLTGGYTF.

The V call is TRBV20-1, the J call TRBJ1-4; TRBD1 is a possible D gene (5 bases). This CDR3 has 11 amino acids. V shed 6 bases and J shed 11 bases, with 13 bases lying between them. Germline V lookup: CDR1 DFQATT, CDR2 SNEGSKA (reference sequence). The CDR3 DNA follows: TGCAGTGCGAGGTTTGGGGGGAAACTGTTTTTT. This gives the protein CSARFGGKLFF.

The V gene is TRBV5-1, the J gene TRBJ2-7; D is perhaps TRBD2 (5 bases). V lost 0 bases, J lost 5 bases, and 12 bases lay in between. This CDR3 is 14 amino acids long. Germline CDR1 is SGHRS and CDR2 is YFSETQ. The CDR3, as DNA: TGCGCCAGCAGCTTGGCCGGGAAAAACAACGAGCAGTACTTC. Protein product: CASSLAGKNNEQYF.